What follows are 9 T cell receptor beta chains derived from one specimen sequenced in a study of CD8+ T cells in alopecia areata. Treatment in this sample: oral pan-JAK inhibitor, 5-10 mg twice daily. Reverse transcription of extracted RNA yielded cDNA, which provided the sequencing template. Using immunoSEQ multiplex PCR, the repertoire was profiled, and TCRdb retains in-frame clones only, with some absent. The data hold some 190,000 clones, with just over 65% observed a single time. This material consisted of CD4+ T cells sorted from blood, taken at approximately week 44, from a patient treated with tofacitinib. The receptors derive from a human donor with alopecia areata.

The CDR3, as DNA: TGTGCCAGCAGCGCAAATAGCGGGGGGCCGGAGACCCAGTACTTC. Translating gives CASSANSGGPETQYF. The chain has TRBV9 and TRBJ2-5; TRBD2 aligns across 10 bases. CDR1 SGDLS and CDR2 YYNGEE come from the germline V gene. The J segment lost 5 bases and the V segment lost 3 bases, leaving 7 bases of the junction unmatched. CDR3 length: 15 residues.

This clone was seen a handful of times. The chain combines TRBV7-2 with TRBJ1-2; possibly TRBD1 for D (6 bases). V lost 5 bases and J 4 bases, leaving 8 bases between the germline ends. Per germline, CDR1 SGHTA and CDR2 FQGNSA. This CDR3 comprises 12 residues. This CDR3 is CASSKTGYGYTF. The CDR3 DNA follows: TGTGCCAGCAGCAAGACAGGCTATGGCTACACCTTC. Filled out from reference TRBV7-2 and TRBJ1-2, the complete variable domain reads GAGVSQSPSNKVTEKGKDVELRCDPISGHTALYWYRQSLGQGLEFLIYFQGNSAPDKSGLPSDRFSAERTGGSVSTLTIQRTQQEDSAVYLCASSKTGYGYTFGSGTRLTVV.

This clone was recorded once. This chain links TRBV5-1 with TRBJ1-2, with 8 bases identical to TRBD1. The CDR3 is made up of 16 amino acids. V lost 0 bases to trimming and J lost 4 bases; unmatched junction nucleotides: 8. Germline V gene sequence: CDR1 SGHRS, CDR2 YFSETQ. CDR3 region: CASSLAARQGSYGYTF. The CDR3 nucleotides are TGCGCCAGCAGCTTGGCCGCCAGACAGGGGAGCTATGGCTACACCTTC.

CDR3 sequence (DNA): TGCGCCAGCCAACTCCTGGACAGGGCAGATGGCTACACCTTC. This sequence encodes CASQLLDRADGYTF. The gene calls are TRBV5-1 and TRBJ1-2; 8 nucleotides align to TRBD1. Germline V gives CDR1 SGHRS, CDR2 YFSETQ. V shed 7 bases, J shed 6 bases, and the junction held 11 bases outside the gene matches. CDR3 length: 14 amino acids.

The chain employs TRBV29-1 and TRBJ1-1; D perhaps matches TRBD1 (5 bases). Germline V gives CDR1 SQVTM, CDR2 ANQGSEA. Trimming stripped 6 bases from V and 9 bases from J, with 17 bases between. This CDR3 is built from 12 residues. CDR3 sequence (DNA): TGCAGCGTCCCGTCCCTGACAGAGAAAGCTTTCTTT. It translates to CSVPSLTEKAFF.

The chain is built from TRBV11-2 and TRBJ2-1, with D perhaps being TRBD1 or TRBD2 (5 bases each). The CDR3 is 15 amino acids. Germline V gives CDR1 SGHAT, CDR2 FQNNGV. V lost 1 base and J 1 base, leaving 8 bases between the germline ends. CDR3 amino acids: CASSLGWGSYNEQFF. CDR3 nucleotides: TGTGCCAGCAGCTTAGGTTGGGGGTCCTACAATGAGCAGTTCTTC.

The chain is built from TRBV15 and TRBJ2-1, with 7 positions matching TRBD1. CDR3 length equals 16 residues. The V segment lost 6 bases and the J segment 6 bases; nucleotides outside the gene matches: 14. CDR1 is LNHNV, CDR2 YYDKDF, per germline (reference sequence). The CDR3 bases are TGTGCCACCAGGGAGACAGGGAGACGGTTTGCCAATGAGCAGTTCTTC. This gives the protein CATRETGRRFANEQFF. Looking up the rest from reference TRBV15 and TRBJ2-1 gives the full variable domain: DAMVIQNPRYQVTQFGKPVTLSCSQTLNHNVMYWYQQKSSQAPKLLFHYYDKDFNNEADTPDNFQSRRPNTSFCFLDIRSPGLGDTAMYLCATRETGRRFANEQFFGPGTRLTVL.

Comments on this clone: Different DNA sequences within this sample yield the same CDR3. The chain couples TRBV20-1 to TRBJ2-3; D is unresolved. V lost 4 bases and J lost 3, with 2 bases in between. Looked up from germline, CDR1 is DFQATT and CDR2 is SNEGSKA (reference sequence). This CDR3 is 10 amino acids long. Here the CDR3 DNA reads TGCAGTGCTACGACAGATACGCAGTATTTT. As protein: CSATTDTQYF.

This clone has only one observation. The chain carries TRBV2 and TRBJ1-6, with unresolved D. The CDR3 extends over 16 amino acids. V was shortened by 5 bases and J by 7 bases, with 18 bases between the two germline ends. The germline V gene encodes CDR1 SNHLY and CDR2 FYNNEI. CDR3 nucleotides: TGTGCCAGCAGTCAAGACGGACCAAACACAAATTCACCCCTCCACTTT. The encoded protein is CASSQDGPNTNSPLHF.